Below are 9 T cell receptor beta chains sequenced from a single sample in a study of Graves' ophthalmopathy and Graves' hyperthyroidism. RNA transcripts served as template for amplifying TCR beta CDR3 sequences. The workflow started with a first-round RT-PCR run with HTBI primers and then moved on to a second-round multiplex PCR. In TCRdb, the multiplex PCR reads were re-called with MiXCR into one record per CDR3 protein. The repertoire holds about 620,000 distinct CDR3 sequences, with approximately 22% as singletons. Sequencing input: peripheral blood. These receptors were obtained from a young woman with stable Graves' hyperthyroidism. Some clones in this sample may be carry-over from other donors' samples.

This clonotype was counted ten times or more. The chain joins TRBV12-3 or TRBV12-4 to TRBJ1-2, with 8 bases identical to TRBD1. The CDR3 is 15 amino acids. Germline trimming cut 0 bases from V and 5 bases from J; bases unmatched to any gene: 5. CDR3 loop: CASSLALDRVYGYTF. In DNA, the CDR3 is TGTGCCAGCAGTTTAGCGTTGGACAGGGTTTATGGCTACACCTTC.

This clonotype was seen at least ten times. The V call is TRBV15, the J call TRBJ1-1; D is unresolved. Germline CDR1 LNHNV, CDR2 YYDKDF (reference sequence). Trimming stripped 3 bases from V and 6 bases from J, with 20 bases between. CDR3 length: 16 residues. CDR3 protein: CATSSGGWERTAEAFF. CDR3 sequence (DNA): TGTGCCACCAGCAGCGGAGGGTGGGAGCGAACGGCTGAAGCTTTCTTT.

This clonotype was picked up many times. V gene TRBV28 combines with J gene TRBJ1-1, with D perhaps TRBD1 (6 bases). The CDR3 is 14 amino acids. Looked up from germline, CDR1 is MDHEN and CDR2 is SYDVKM. Between the trimmed V and J ends, which lost 5 bases and 4 bases, there was a span of 14 bases. The CDR3 spells CASSRRGLGTEAFF. For the CDR3, the DNA is TGTGCCAGCAGTCGCAGGGGACTAGGCACTGAAGCTTTCTTT.

V usage is TRBV4-1 and J usage is TRBJ2-5, with D uncertain. From germline, CDR1 is MGHRA and CDR2 YSYEKL. Trimming shortened V by 1 base and J by 4 bases, and 7 bases separated the two germline ends. This CDR3 spans 13 amino acids. CDR3 sequence reads: CASSQGIRETQYF. In DNA, the CDR3 is TGCGCCAGCAGCCAAGGGATTCGAGAGACCCAGTACTTC.

The table lists this clonotype with a few counts. This chain links TRBV19 with TRBJ1-1, with 7 bases that match TRBD1. This CDR3 is built from 17 residues. Germline V gene data show CDR1 as LNHDA and CDR2 as SQIVND (reference sequence). V dropped 4 bases and J dropped 1; count of bases not matched to a gene: 12. CDR3: CASSNLPRQGGNTEAFF. In nucleotides, the CDR3 is TGTGCCAGTAGTAACCTACCCCGACAGGGAGGGAACACTGAAGCTTTCTTT.

There are many counts of this clonotype. The gene calls are TRBV27 and TRBJ2-5; D unresolved. V lost 0 bases to trimming and J lost 9 bases, with 11 bases between them. This CDR3 has 13 residues. Germline-derived CDR1 and CDR2 are MNHEY and SMNVEV (reference sequence). In DNA, the CDR3 is TGTGCCAGCAGTTTATCTTGGGGTAAGGCCCAGTACTTC. Translated: CASSLSWGKAQYF.

The chain uses TRBV24-1 and TRBJ1-2, with 10 bases identical to TRBD1. The junction had 4 bases not matched to a gene; V was cut back by 7 bases and J by 6 bases. The CDR3 totals 13 residues. CDR1 is KGHDR and CDR2 is SFDVKD in the germline V gene. The CDR3 DNA follows: TGTGCCACCAGCGACAGGGGGCGAGATGGCTACACCTTC. Protein product: CATSDRGRDGYTF.

This clonotype has more than one count but fewer than ten. The chain joins TRBV18 to TRBJ2-5, with D possibly being TRBD1 (6 bases). This CDR3 spans 14 amino acids. Trimming removed 0 bases from V and 3 bases from J, with 8 bases in between. CDR1 is KGHSH, CDR2 LQKENI, per germline. In DNA form, the CDR3 reads TGTGCCAGCTCACCACCGTCAGGGGAAGAGACCCAGTACTTC. It yields the protein CASSPPSGEETQYF.

There are many counts of this clonotype. The rearrangement links TRBV5-1 to TRBJ1-1; 8 bases are a match to TRBD1. The germline gives CDR1 SGHRS, CDR2 YFSETQ. The trim removed 4 bases at V and 5 bases at J, leaving 7 bases unmatched. This CDR3 spans 14 amino acids. The DNA of the CDR3 is TGCGCCAGCAGCCCTTGGACAGGGAGGACTGAAGCTTTCTTT. Translation gives CASSPWTGRTEAFF.